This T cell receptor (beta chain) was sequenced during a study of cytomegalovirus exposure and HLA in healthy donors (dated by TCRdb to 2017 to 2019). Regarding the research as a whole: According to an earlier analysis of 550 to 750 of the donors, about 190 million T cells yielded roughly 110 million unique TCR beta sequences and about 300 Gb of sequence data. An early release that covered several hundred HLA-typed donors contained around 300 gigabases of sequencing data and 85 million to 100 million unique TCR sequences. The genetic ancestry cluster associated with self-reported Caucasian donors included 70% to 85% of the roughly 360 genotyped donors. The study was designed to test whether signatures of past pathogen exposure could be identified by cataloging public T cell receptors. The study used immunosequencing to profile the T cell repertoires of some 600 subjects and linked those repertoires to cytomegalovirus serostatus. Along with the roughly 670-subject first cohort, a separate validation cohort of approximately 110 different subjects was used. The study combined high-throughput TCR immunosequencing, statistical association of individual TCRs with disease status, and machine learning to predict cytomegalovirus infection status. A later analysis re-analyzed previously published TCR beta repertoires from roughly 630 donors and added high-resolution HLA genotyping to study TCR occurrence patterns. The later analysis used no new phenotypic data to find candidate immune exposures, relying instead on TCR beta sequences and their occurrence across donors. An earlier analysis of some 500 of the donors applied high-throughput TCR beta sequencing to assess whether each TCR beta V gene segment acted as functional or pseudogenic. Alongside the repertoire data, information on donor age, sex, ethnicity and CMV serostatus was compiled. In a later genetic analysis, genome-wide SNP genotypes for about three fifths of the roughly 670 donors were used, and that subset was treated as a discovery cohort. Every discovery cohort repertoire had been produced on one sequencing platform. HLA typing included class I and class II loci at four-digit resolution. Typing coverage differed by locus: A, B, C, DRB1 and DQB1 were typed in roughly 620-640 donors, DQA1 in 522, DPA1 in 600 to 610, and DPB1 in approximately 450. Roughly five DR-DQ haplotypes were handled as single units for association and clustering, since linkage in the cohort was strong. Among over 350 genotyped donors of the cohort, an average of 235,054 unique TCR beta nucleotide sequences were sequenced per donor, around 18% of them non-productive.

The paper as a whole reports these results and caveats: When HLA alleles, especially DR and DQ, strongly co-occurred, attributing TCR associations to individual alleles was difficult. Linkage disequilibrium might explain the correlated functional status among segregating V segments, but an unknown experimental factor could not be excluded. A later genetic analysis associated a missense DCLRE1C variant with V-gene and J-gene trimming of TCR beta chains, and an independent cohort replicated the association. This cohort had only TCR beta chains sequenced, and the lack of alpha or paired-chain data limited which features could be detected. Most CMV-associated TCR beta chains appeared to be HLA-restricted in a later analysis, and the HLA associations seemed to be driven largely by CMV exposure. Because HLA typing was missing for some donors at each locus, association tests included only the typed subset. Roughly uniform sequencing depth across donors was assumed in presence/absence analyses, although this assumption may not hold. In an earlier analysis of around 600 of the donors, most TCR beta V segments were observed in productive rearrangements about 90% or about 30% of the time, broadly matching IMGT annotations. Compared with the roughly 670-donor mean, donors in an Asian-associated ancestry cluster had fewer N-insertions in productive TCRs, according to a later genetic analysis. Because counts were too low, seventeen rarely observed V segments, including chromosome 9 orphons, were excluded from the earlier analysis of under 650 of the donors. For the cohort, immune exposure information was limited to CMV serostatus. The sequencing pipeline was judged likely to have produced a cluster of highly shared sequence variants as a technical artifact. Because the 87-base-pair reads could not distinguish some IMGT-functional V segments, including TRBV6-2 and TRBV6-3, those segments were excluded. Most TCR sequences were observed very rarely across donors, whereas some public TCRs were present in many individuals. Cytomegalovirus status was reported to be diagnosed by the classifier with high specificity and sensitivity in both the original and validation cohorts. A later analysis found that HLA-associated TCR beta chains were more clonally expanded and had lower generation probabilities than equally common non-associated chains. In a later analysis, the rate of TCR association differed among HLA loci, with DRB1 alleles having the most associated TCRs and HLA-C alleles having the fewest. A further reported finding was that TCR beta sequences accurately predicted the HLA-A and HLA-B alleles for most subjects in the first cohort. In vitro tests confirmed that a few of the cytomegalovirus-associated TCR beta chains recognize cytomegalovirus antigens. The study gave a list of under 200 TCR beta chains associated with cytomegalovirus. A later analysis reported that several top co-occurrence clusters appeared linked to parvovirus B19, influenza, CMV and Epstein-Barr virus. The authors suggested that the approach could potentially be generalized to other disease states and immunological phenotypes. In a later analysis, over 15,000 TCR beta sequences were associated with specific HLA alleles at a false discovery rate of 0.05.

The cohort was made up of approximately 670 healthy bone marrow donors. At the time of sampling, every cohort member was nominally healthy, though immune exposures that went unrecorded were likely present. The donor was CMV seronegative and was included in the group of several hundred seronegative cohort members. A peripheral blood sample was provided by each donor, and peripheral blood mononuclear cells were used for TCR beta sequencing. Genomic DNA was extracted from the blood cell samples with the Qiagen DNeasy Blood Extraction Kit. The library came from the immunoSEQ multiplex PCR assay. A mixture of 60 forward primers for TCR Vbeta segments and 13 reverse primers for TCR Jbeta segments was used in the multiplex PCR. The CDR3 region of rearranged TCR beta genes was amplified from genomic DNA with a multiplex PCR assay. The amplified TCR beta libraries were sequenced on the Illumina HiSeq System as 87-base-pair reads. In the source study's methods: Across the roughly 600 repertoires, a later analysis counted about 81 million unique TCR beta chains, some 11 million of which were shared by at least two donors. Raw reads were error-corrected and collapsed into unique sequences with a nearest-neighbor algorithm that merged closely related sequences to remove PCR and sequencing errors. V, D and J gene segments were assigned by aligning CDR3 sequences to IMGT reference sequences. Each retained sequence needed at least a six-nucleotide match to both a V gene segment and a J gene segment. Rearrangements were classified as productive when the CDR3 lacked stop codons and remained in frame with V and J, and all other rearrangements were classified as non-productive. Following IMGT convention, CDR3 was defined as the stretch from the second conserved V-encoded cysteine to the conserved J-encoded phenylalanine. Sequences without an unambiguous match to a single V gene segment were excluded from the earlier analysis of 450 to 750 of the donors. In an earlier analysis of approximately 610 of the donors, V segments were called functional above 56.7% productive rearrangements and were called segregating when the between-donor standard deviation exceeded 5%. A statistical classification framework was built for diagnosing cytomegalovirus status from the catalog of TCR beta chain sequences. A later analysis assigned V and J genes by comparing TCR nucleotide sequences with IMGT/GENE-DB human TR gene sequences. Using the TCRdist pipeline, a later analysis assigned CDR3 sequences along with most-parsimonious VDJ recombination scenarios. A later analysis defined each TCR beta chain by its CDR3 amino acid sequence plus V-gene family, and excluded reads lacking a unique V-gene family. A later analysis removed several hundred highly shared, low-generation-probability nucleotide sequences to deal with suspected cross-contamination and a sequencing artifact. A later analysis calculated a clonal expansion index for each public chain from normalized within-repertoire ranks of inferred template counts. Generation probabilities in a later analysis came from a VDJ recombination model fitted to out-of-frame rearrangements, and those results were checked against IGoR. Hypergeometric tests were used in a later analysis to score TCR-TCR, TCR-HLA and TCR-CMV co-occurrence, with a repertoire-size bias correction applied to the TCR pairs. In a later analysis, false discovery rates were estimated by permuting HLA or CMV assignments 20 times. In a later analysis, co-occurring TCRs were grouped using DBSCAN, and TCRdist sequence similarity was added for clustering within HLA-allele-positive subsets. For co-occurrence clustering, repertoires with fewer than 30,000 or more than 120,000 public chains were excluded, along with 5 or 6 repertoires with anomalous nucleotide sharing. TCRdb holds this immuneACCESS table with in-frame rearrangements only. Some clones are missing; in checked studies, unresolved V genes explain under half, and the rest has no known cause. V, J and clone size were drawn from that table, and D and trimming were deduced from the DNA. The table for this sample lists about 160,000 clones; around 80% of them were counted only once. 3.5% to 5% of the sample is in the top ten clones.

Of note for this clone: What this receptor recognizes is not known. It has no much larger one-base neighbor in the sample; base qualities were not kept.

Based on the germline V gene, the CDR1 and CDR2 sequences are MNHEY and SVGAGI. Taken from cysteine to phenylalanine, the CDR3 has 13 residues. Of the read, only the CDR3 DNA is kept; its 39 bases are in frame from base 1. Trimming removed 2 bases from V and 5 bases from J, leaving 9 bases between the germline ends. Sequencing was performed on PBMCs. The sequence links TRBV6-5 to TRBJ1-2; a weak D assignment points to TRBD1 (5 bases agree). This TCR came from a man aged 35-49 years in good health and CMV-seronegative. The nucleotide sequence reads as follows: TGTGCCAGCAGTTACGGCAGGGCGTATGGCTACACCTTC. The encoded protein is CASSYGRAYGYTF.